This T cell receptor beta chain was sequenced for a study of CD8 T cells in ankylosing spondylitis. This clonotype came up a few times. Its antigen remains unknown. A single record per CDR3 protein comes from TCRdb applying MiXCR to the 5' RACE reads. This table holds around 320,000 distinct CDR3 sequences, more than 20% found once. General study findings and limits: About 8 highly homologous variants made up a TCR beta motif, and this motif appeared characteristic of ankylosing spondylitis blood. In the blood and synovial fluid of reactive arthritis, some motif variants had been previously reported.

Germline CDR1 reads SGHDT; CDR2 reads YYEEEE. CDR3 length: 12 amino acids. V was cut by 4 bases and J by 8 bases, with 12 bases left in between. Material: blood, either unsorted or a sorted T cell fraction (not recorded which). V and J are TRBV5-6 and TRBJ1-1; tentatively, D is TRBD1 (6 bases). The source is a female donor with ankylosing spondylitis or in good health (not recorded which). CDR3 sequence reads: CASSLRGGEAFF. The CDR3 coding sequence is TGTGCCAGCAGCCTCCGGGGGGGCGAAGCTTTCTTT.